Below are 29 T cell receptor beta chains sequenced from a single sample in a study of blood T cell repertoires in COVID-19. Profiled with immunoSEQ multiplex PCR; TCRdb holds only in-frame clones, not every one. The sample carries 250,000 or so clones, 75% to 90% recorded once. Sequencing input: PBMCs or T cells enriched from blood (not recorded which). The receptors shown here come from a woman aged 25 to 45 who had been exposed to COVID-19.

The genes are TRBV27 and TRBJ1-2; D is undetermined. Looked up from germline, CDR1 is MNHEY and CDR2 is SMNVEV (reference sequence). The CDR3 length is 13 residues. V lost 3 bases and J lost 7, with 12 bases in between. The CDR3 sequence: CASSFPGSGGYTF. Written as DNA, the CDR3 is TGTGCCAGCAGTTTTCCGGGGTCCGGTGGCTACACCTTC.

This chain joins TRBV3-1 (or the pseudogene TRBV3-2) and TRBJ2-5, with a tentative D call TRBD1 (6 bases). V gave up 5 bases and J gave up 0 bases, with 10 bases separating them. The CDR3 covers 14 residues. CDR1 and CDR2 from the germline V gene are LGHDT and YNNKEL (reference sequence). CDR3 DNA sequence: TGTGCCAGCAGCTTCGGGACAAACCAAGAGACCCAGTACTTC. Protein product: CASSFGTNQETQYF.

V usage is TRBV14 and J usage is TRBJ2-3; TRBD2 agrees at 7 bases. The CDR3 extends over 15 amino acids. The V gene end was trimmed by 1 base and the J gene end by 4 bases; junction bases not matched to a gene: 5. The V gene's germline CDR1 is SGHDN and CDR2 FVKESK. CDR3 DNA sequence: TGTGCCAGCAGCCAAGCCGGCGGGGGAGCAGATACGCAGTATTTT. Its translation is CASSQAGGGADTQYF. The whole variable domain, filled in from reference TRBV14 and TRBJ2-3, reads EAGVTQFPSHSVIEKGQTVTLRCDPISGHDNLYWYRRVMGKEIKFLLHFVKESKQDESGMPNNRFLAERTGGTYSTLKVQPAELEDSGVYFCASSQAGGGADTQYFGPGTRLTVL.

The chain's CDR3 is CAWSVDITDTQYF. The CDR3 DNA sequence: TGTGCCTGGAGTGTAGACATCACAGATACGCAGTATTTT. The chain couples TRBV30 to TRBJ2-3; D gene ambiguous. V lost 0 bases and J lost 2, with 6 bases in between. CDR1 is GTSNPN, CDR2 SVGIG, per germline (reference sequence). The CDR3 is 13 residues long. Full variable domain (remainder filled in from reference TRBV30 and TRBJ2-3): SQTIHQWPATLVQPVGSPLSLECTVEGTSNPNLYWYRQAAGRGLQLLFYSVGIGQISSEVPQNLSASRPQDRQFILSSKKLLLSDSGFYLCAWSVDITDTQYFGPGTRLTVL.

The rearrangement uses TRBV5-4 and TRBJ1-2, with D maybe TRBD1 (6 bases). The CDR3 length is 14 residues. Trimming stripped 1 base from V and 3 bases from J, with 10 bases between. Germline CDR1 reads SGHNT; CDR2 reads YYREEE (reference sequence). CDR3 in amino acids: CASSLMGADYGYTF. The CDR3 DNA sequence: TGTGCCAGCAGCTTGATGGGGGCCGACTATGGCTACACCTTC.

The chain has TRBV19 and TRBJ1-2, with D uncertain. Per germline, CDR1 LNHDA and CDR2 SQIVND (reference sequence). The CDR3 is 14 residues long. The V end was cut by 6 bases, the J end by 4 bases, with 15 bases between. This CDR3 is CASRYPGTIYGYTF. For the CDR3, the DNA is TGTGCCAGTAGGTACCCCGGAACTATCTATGGCTACACCTTC.

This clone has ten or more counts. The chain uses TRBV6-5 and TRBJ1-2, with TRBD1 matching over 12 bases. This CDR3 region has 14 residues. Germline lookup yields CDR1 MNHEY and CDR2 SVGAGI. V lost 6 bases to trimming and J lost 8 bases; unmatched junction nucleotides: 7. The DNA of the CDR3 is TGTGCCAGCAGCGGGACAGGGGGCTTCTTAGGCTACACCTTC. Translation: CASSGTGGFLGYTF.

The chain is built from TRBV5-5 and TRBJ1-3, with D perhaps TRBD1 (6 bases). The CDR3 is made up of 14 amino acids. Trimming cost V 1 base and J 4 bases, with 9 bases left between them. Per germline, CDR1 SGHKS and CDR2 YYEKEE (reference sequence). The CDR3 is CASSLPQGGNTIYF. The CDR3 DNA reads TGTGCCAGCAGCTTGCCACAGGGAGGAAACACCATATATTTT. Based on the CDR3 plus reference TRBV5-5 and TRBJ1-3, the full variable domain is DAGVTQSPTHLIKTRGQQVTLRCSPISGHKSVSWYQQVLGQGPQFIFQYYEKEERGRGNFPDRFSARQFPNYSSELNVNALLLGDSALYLCASSLPQGGNTIYFGEGSWLTVV.

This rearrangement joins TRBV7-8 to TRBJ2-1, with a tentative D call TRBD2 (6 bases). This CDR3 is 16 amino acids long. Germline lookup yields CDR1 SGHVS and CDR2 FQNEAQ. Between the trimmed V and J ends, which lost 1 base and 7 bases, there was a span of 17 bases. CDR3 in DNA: TGTGCCAGCAGCTTAGGCTGGGACGGGGGAAGGAATGAGCAGTTCTTC. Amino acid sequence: CASSLGWDGGRNEQFF.

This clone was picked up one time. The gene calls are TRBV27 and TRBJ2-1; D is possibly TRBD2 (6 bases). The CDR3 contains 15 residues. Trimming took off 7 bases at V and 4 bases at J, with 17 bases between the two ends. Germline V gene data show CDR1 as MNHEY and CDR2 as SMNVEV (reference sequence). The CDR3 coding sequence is TGTGCCAGCATGCGGCGGGGCTCCCTTTACAATGAGCAGTTCTTC. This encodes CASMRRGSLYNEQFF.

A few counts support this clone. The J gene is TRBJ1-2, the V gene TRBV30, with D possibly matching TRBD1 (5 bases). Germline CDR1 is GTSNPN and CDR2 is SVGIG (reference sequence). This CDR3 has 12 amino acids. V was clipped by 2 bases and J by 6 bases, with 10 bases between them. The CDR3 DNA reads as TGTGCCTGGAGTACCAGGGCTGATGGCTACACCTTC. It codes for CAWSTRADGYTF.

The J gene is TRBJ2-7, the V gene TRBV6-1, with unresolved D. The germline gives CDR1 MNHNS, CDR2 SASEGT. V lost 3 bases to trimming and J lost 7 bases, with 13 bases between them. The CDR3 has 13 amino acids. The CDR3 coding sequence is TGTGCCAGCAGTGATAATACAGCTTTGGAGCAGTACTTC. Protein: CASSDNTALEQYF.

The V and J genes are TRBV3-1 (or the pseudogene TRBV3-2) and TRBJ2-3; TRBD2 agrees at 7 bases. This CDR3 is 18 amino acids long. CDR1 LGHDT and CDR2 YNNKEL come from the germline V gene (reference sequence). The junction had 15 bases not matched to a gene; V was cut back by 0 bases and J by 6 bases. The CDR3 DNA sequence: TGTGCCAGCAGCCAAGAAAAATTGGGAGCGGGGAAGGGGGATACGCAGTATTTT. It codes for CASSQEKLGAGKGDTQYF.

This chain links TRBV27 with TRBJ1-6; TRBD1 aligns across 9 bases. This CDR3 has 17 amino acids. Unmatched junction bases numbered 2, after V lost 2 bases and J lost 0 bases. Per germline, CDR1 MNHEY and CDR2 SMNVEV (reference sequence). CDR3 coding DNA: TGTGCCAGCAGTTTAGTGACAGGGGGCTCCTATAATTCACCCCTCCACTTT. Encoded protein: CASSLVTGGSYNSPLHF.

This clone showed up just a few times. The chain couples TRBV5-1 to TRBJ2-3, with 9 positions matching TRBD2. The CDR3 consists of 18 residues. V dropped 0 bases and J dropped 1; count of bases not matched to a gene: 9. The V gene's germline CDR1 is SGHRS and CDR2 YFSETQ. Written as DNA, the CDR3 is TGCGCCAGCAGCTTGGCCTGGCCGATAGCGGGAGGCACAGATACGCAGTATTTT. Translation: CASSLAWPIAGGTDTQYF.

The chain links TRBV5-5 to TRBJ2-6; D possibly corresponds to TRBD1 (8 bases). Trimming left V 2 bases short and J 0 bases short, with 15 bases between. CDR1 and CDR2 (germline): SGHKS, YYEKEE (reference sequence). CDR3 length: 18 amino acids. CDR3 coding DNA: TGTGCCAGCAGCTTCTACAGGGGGGGTCTCTCTGGGGCCAACGTCCTGACTTTC. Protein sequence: CASSFYRGGLSGANVLTF.

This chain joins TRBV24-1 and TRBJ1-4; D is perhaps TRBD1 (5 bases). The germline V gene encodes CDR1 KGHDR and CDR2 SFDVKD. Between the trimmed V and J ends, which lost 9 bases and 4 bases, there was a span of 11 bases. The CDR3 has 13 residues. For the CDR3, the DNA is TGTGCCACCTCGCGGGGCCATAATGAAAAACTGTTTTTT. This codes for CATSRGHNEKLFF.

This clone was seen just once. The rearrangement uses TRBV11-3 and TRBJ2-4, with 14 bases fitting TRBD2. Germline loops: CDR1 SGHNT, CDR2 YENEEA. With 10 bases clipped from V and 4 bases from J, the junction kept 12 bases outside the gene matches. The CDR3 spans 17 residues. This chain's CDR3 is CATLNRLAGGPKNIQYF. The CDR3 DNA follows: TGTGCCACCCTAAACCGACTAGCGGGAGGGCCTAAAAACATTCAGTACTTC.

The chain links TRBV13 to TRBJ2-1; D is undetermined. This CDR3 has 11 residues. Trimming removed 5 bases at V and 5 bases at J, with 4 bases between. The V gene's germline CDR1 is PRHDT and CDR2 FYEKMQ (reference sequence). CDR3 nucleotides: TGTGCCAGCAGCCCGGACAATGAGCAGTTCTTC. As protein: CASSPDNEQFF.

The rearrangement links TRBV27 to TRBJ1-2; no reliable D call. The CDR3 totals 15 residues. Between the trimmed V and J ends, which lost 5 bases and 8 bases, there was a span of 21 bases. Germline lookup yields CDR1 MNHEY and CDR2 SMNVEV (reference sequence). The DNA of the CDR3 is TGTGCCAGCAGTCCCCACCCTGACGGGTATGGGGGCTACACCTTC. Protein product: CASSPHPDGYGGYTF.

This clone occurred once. The CDR3 loop reads CASSELPTGSGNTIYF. In DNA form, the CDR3 reads TGCGCCAGCAGTGAGTTGCCGACAGGGTCTGGAAACACCATATATTTT. J is TRBJ1-3 and V is TRBV10-2, with 7 positions matching TRBD1. Per germline, CDR1 WSHSY and CDR2 SAAADI. This CDR3 comprises 16 residues. J was trimmed by 1 base and V by 1 base; bases with no gene match: 4.

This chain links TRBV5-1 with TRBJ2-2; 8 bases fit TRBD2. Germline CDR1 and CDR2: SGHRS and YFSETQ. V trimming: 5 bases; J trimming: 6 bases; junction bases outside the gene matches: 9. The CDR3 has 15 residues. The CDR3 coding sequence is TGCGCCAGCAGTCCACCGGGACTAGAGTCCGGGGAGCTGTTTTTT. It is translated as CASSPPGLESGELFF.

CDR3 residues: CASSRIAGEVTGELFF. The CDR3 DNA sequence: TGTGCCAGTAGTCGCATAGCGGGAGAGGTAACCGGGGAGCTGTTTTTT. The chain links TRBV19 to TRBJ2-2, with 9 bases that match TRBD2. This CDR3 region has 16 residues. Germline assignment: CDR1 LNHDA and CDR2 SQIVND (reference sequence). V trimming: 5 bases; J trimming: 5 bases; junction bases outside the gene matches: 9.

CDR3 loop: CASSPSRATQYF. CDR3 in DNA: TGTGCCAGCAGCCCTTCGCGAGCGACCCAGTACTTC. V usage is TRBV28 and J usage is TRBJ2-5; the D is unclear. The CDR3 runs to 12 residues. V shed 6 bases and J shed 7 bases, with 12 bases lying between them. CDR1 is MDHEN and CDR2 is SYDVKM in the germline V gene.

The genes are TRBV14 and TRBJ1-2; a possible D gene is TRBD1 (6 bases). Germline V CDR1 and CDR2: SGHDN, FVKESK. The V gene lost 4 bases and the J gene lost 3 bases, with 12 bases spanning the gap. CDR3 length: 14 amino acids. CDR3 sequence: CASSLRGRDYGYTF. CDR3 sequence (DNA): TGTGCCAGCAGCCTCAGGGGACGAGACTATGGCTACACCTTC. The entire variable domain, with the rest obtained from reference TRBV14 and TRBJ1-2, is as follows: EAGVTQFPSHSVIEKGQTVTLRCDPISGHDNLYWYRRVMGKEIKFLLHFVKESKQDESGMPNNRFLAERTGGTYSTLKVQPAELEDSGVYFCASSLRGRDYGYTFGSGTRLTVV.

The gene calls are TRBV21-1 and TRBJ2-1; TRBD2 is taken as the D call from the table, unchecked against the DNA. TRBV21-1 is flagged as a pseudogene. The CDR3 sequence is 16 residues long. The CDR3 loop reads CASSPPGLAGGNEQFF. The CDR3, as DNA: TGTGCCAGCAGCCCTCCGGGACTAGCGGGAGGGAATGAGCAGTTCTTC.

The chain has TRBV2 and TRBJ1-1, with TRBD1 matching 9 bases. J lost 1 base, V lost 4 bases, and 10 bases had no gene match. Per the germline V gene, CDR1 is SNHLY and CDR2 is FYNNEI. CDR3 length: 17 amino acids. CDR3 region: CASSGGDRAQKNTEAFF. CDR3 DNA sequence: TGTGCCAGCAGTGGCGGGGACAGGGCACAGAAGAACACTGAAGCTTTCTTT.

CDR3 region: CASSWDSYNEQFF. In DNA form, the CDR3 reads TGTGCCAGCAGTTGGGACAGCTACAATGAGCAGTTCTTC. The chain employs TRBV5-4 and TRBJ2-1, with 7 bases lining up with TRBD1. The length of the CDR3 is 13 residues. Unmatched junction bases numbered 2, after V lost 5 bases and J lost 3 bases. Germline V gene sequence: CDR1 SGHNT, CDR2 YYREEE (reference sequence).

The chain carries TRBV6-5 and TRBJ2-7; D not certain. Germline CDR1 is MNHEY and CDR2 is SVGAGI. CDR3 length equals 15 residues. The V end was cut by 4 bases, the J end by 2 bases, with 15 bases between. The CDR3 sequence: CASSSHLLRTYEQYF. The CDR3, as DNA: TGTGCCAGCAGTTCTCATTTACTAAGAACCTACGAGCAGTACTTC.